This TCR beta chain emerged from a study of response to subunit inactivated influenza vaccine. This clonotype was counted a few times. No antigen is known for it. Trimming cost V 2 bases and J 5 bases, with 18 bases left between them. This CDR3 spans 16 amino acids. CDR1 is MNHEY, CDR2 SVGAGI, per germline. General study findings and limits: New T cells are recruited in small numbers by each seasonal influenza vaccination, according to the authors' suggestion.

From the RT-PCR reads, TCRdb called clonotypes with MiXCR, one entry per CDR3 protein. The sample carries 200,000 to 300,000 distinct CDR3 sequences, 9% to 15% recorded once. Source: non-naive T cells sorted from PBMCs, taken roughly 2 weeks before vaccination. V gene TRBV6-5 combines with J gene TRBJ1-2, with D unresolved. This TCR was sampled from a man between 45 and 60 years old who received an inactivated influenza vaccine. The CDR3 DNA follows: TGTGCCAGCAGTTACCTGCATCTAGGGAAGGGTTATGGCTACACCTTC. It yields the protein CASSYLHLGKGYGYTF.